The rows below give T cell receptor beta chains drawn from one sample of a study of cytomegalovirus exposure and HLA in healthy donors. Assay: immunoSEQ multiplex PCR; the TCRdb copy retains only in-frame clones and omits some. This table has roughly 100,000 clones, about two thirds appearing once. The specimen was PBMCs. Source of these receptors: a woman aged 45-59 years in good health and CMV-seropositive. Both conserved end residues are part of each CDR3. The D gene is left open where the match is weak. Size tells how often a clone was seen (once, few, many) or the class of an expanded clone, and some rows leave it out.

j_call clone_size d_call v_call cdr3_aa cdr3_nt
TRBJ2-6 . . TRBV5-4 CASSLIEVTSLGANVLTF TGTGCCAGCAGCTTGATCGAGGTCACCTCTCTGGGGGCCAACGTCCTGACTTTC
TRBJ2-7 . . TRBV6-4 CASSAPPPDRGFYEQYF TGTGCCAGCAGTGCCCCGCCCCCAGATAGAGGTTTTTACGAGCAGTACTTC
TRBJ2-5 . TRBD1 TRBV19 CATTDRGLETQYF TGTGCCACCACGGACAGGGGGCTGGAGACCCAGTACTTC
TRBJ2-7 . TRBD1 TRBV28 CASSPGTGDEQYF TGTGCCAGCAGTCCGGGGACAGGGGACGAGCAGTACTTC
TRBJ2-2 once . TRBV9 CASSVGGSEYTGELFF TGTGCCAGCAGCGTAGGGGGTAGCGAATACACCGGGGAGCTGTTTTTT
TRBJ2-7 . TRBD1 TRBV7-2 CASSYRTGTPYEQYF TGTGCCAGCAGCTACCGGACAGGGACGCCCTACGAGCAGTACTTC
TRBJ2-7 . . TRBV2 CASTGEGDEQYF TGTGCCAGCACGGGGGAGGGGGACGAGCAGTACTTC
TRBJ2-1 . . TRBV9 CASSHQSGADNEQFF TGTGCCAGCAGCCATCAATCGGGAGCCGACAATGAGCAGTTCTTC
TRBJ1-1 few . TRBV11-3 CASSLSQGLEAFF TGTGCCAGCAGCTTATCACAGGGCCTTGAAGCTTTCTTT
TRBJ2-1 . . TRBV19 CASSPGQTYNEQFF TGTGCCAGTAGTCCGGGACAAACCTACAATGAGCAGTTCTTC
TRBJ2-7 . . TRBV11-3 CASSLGEPYEQYF TGTGCCAGCAGCTTAGGAGAGCCTTACGAGCAGTACTTC
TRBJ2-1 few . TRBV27 CASSLGADVIYEQFF TGTGCCAGCAGTTTGGGAGCGGATGTCATCTATGAGCAGTTCTTC
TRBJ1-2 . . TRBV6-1 CASSETVPYGYTF TGTGCCAGCAGTGAAACAGTCCCCTATGGCTACACCTTC
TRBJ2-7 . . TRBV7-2 CASSLARTTTSYEQYF TGTGCCAGCAGCTTAGCGAGGACGACTACAAGTTACGAGCAGTACTTC
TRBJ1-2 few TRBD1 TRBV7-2 CASSLGGSGTENGYTF TGTGCCAGCTCGCTTGGAGGGTCCGGGACAGAAAATGGCTACACCTTC
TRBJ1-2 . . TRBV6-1 CATRGGYTF TGTGCCACCCGGGGAGGCTACACCTTC
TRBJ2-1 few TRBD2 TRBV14 CASSHSGGVAGTDNEQFF TGTGCCAGCAGCCACAGCGGAGGGGTAGCGGGGACGGACAATGAGCAGTTCTTC
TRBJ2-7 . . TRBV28 CASSLQISPYEQYF TGTGCCAGCAGTTTACAAATCAGTCCCTACGAGCAGTACTTC
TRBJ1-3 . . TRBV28 CASISRGEGRNTIYF TGTGCCAGCATCTCCCGGGGGGAGGGGCGAAACACCATATATTTT
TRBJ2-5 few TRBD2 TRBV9 CASASGTRTETQYF TGTGCCAGCGCTAGCGGGACTCGGACAGAGACCCAGTACTTC
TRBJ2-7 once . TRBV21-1 CASSKALPPDVSGEQYF TGTGCCAGCAGCAAAGCGCTCCCCCCCGACGTCTCGGGGGAGCAGTACTTC
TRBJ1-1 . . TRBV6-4 CASSLTGNTEAFF TGTGCCAGCAGTCTGACGGGGAACACTGAAGCTTTCTTT
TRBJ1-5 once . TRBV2 CASSDSTSNQPQHF TGTGCCAGCAGTGACAGTACTAGCAATCAGCCCCAGCATTTT
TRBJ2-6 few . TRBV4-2 CASSHPRGTGANVLTF TGTGCCAGCAGCCACCCTCGGGGGACTGGGGCCAACGTCCTGACTTTC
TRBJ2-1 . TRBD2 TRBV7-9 CAGRAGAYNEQFF TGTGCCGGACGGGCGGGAGCCTACAATGAGCAGTTCTTC
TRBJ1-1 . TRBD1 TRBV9 CASETYVPGQGGGTEAFF TGTGCCAGCGAAACCTATGTCCCGGGACAGGGGGGAGGCACTGAAGCTTTCTTT
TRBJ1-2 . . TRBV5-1 CASSLGTNNYGYTF TGCGCCAGCAGCCTAGGGACAAATAACTATGGCTACACCTTC
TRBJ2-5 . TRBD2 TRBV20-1 CSAAGGETQYF TGCAGTGCGGCGGGGGGAGAGACCCAGTACTTC
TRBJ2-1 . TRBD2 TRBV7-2 CASSLALAAYNEQFF TGTGCCAGCAGCTTAGCGCTAGCGGCCTACAATGAGCAGTTCTTC
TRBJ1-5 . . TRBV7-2 CASSPHGRNGNQPQHF TGTGCCAGCAGCCCCCACGGGAGGAACGGCAATCAGCCCCAGCATTTT
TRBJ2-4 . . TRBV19 CASSMGTFLAKNIQYF TGTGCCAGTAGTATGGGGACATTTCTAGCCAAAAACATTCAGTACTTC
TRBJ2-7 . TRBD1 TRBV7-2 CASSLDRESYEQYF TGTGCCAGCAGCCTCGACAGGGAAAGCTACGAGCAGTACTTC
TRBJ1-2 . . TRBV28 CASSLGGGQSNYGYTF TGTGCCAGCAGTTTGGGGGGAGGTCAGTCTAACTATGGCTACACCTTC
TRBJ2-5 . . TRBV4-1 CASSQGPNGGAVQETQYF TGCGCCAGCAGCCAAGGGCCTAATGGTGGGGCTGTACAAGAGACCCAGTACTTC
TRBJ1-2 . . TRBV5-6 CASSLALGYGYTF TGTGCCAGCAGCTTGGCGCTAGGCTATGGCTACACCTTC
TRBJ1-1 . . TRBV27 CASSRGTEAFF TGTGCCAGCAGTAGAGGGACTGAAGCTTTCTTT
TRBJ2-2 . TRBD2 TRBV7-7 CASSNLGGTSSGELFF TGTGCTAGCAGCAACCTCGGTGGGACTAGCTCTGGGGAGCTGTTTTTT
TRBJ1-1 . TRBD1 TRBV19 CASSKNNGQGGPEAFF TGTGCCAGTAGTAAAAATAATGGACAGGGAGGACCTGAAGCTTTCTTT
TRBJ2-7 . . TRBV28 CASSFNNPYEQYF TGTGCCAGCAGTTTTAACAACCCCTACGAGCAGTACTTC
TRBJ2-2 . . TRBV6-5 CASSYSRGNTGELFF TGTGCCAGCAGTTACTCGCGGGGGAACACCGGGGAGCTGTTTTTT
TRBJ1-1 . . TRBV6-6 CATRGRSGTEAFF TGTGCCACGCGGGGTCGGAGTGGCACTGAAGCTTTCTTT
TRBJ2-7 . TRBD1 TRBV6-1 CASSAPGQTSYEQYF TGTGCCAGCAGTGCCCCGGGACAGACATCCTACGAGCAGTACTTC
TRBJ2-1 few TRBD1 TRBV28 CASSRTGIYEQFF TGTGCCAGCAGCCGGACAGGGATTTATGAGCAGTTCTTC
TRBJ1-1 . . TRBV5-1 CASSLGAGSTETFF TGCGCCAGCAGCTTGGGCGCGGGGAGCACTGAAACTTTCTTT
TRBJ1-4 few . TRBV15 CATSREAGASNEKLFF TGTGCCACCAGCAGGGAGGCGGGGGCTTCGAATGAAAAACTGTTTTTT
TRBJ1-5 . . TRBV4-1 CASSPPSDGQPQHF TGCGCCAGCAGCCCACCATCCGACGGGCAGCCCCAGCATTTT
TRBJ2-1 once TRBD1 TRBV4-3 CASRQGLGQYYNEQFF TGCGCCAGCCGCCAAGGGTTGGGACAGTACTACAATGAGCAGTTCTTC
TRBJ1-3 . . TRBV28 CASSLWQSSGNTIYF TGTGCCAGCAGTTTGTGGCAATCCTCTGGAAACACCATATATTTT
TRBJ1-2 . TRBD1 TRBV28 CASSSYMGQGHYGYTF TGTGCCAGCAGTTCTTATATGGGACAGGGACACTATGGCTACACCTTC
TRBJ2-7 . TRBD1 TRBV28 CASRSTGSSYEQYF TGTGCCAGCAGATCGACAGGGAGCTCCTACGAGCAGTACTTC
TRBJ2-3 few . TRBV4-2 CASSPSQGIQYF TGTGCCAGCAGCCCCTCCCAGGGGATCCAGTATTTT
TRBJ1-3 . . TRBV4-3 CASSQGAVRSGNTIYF TGCGCCAGCAGCCAAGGTGCGGTGCGATCTGGAAACACCATATATTTT
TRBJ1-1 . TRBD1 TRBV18 CASSQGADTEAFF TGTGCCAGCTCCCAGGGGGCTGACACTGAAGCTTTCTTT
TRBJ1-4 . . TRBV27 CASSLSRGAREKLFF TGTGCCAGCAGTTTATCTCGGGGGGCGAGGGAAAAACTGTTTTTT
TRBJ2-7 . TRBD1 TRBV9 CASSGPGQSSYEQYF TGTGCCAGCAGCGGGCCGGGACAGAGCTCCTACGAGCAGTACTTC